Listed below are T cell receptor beta chains from one sample, sequenced in a study of beta chain features in type 1 diabetes. Method: immunoSEQ multiplex PCR; TCRdb's copy keeps in-frame clones and lacks some. The data contain around 280,000 clones, about 8.5% of them seen just once; the ten biggest clones take up under 1.3%. The source material was central memory CD4+ T cells from blood. These receptors all come from a woman aged 18-30 years in good health. CDR3s include the opening cysteine and the closing phenylalanine or tryptophan. D genes are given only for firm matches. Only some rows state a clone size, as once, few, many or a class for expanded clones.

V,size,length,D,J,CDR3,DNA
TRBV6-1,NA,11,TRBD1,TRBJ1-4,CASSSVGQRFF,TGTGCCAGCAGTTCGGTGGGACAGCGGTTTTTT
TRBV7-2,NA,14,NA,TRBJ2-5,CASSTRGNQETQYF,TGTGCCAGCAGCACACGGGGGAACCAAGAGACCCAGTACTTC
TRBV7-2,few,14,NA,TRBJ2-7,CASSLTSSPYEQYF,TGTGCCAGCAGCTTAACTAGCAGTCCCTACGAGCAGTACTTC
TRBV11-2,once,16,NA,TRBJ2-3,CASSLEEGRNTDTQYF,TGTGCCAGCAGCCTAGAAGAAGGGCGAAACACAGATACGCAGTATTTT
TRBV9,NA,12,NA,TRBJ2-1,CASSVSGTKQFF,TGTGCCAGCAGCGTTAGCGGCACGAAGCAGTTCTTC
TRBV2,NA,12,NA,TRBJ1-2,CASRERSYGYTF,TGTGCCAGCAGAGAGAGGTCCTATGGCTACACCTTC
TRBV7-2,NA,14,NA,TRBJ2-7,CASSLSRAAYEQYF,TGTGCCAGCAGCTTAAGCAGGGCGGCCTACGAGCAGTACTTC
TRBV14,NA,13,NA,TRBJ1-2,CASSQGRFYGYTF,TGTGCCAGCAGCCAAGGGCGGTTCTATGGCTACACCTTC
TRBV29-1,once,12,NA,TRBJ2-2,CSVGRQTGELFF,TGCAGCGTTGGCAGACAGACCGGGGAGCTGTTTTTT
TRBV5-1,NA,16,NA,TRBJ1-4,CASSLGLPASNEKLFF,TGCGCCAGCAGCTTGGGACTCCCAGCTTCTAATGAAAAACTGTTTTTT
TRBV19,few,14,TRBD1,TRBJ2-5,CASSIWTGEETQYF,TGTGCCAGTAGTATATGGACAGGCGAAGAGACCCAGTACTTC
TRBV11-1,many,14,NA,TRBJ1-1,CADQSRGANTEAFF,TGTGCCGATCAATCCAGGGGAGCCAACACTGAAGCTTTCTTT
TRBV2,NA,13,NA,TRBJ1-4,CASSERRGEKLFF,TGTGCCAGCAGTGAACGGAGGGGTGAAAAACTGTTTTTT
TRBV28,NA,15,TRBD1,TRBJ1-2,CASRRQGGANYGYTF,TGTGCCAGCAGGCGCCAAGGGGGCGCTAACTATGGCTACACCTTC
TRBV25-1,few,16,TRBD2,TRBJ2-1,CASSEGSGREHNEQFF,TGTGCCAGCAGTGAGGGGAGCGGGAGGGAACACAATGAGCAGTTCTTC
TRBV18,few,14,NA,TRBJ1-2,CASSPGGSLKGYTF,TGTGCCAGCTCACCAGGCGGTTCGTTGAAAGGCTACACCTTC
TRBV7-8,NA,17,NA,TRBJ2-7,CASSSGSLGVFTYEQYF,TGTGCCAGCAGCTCGGGTTCCCTGGGGGTTTTTACCTACGAGCAGTACTTC
TRBV27,few,15,NA,TRBJ2-2,CASTTTWGGTGELFF,TGTGCCAGCACTACCACATGGGGTGGCACCGGGGAGCTGTTTTTT
TRBV4-3,few,14,NA,TRBJ2-6,CASSQEGGANVLTF,TGCGCCAGCAGCCAAGAAGGTGGGGCCAACGTCCTGACTTTC
TRBV4-3,NA,14,NA,TRBJ2-1,CASSQDGREMKQFF,TGCGCCAGCAGCCAAGATGGGCGGGAAATGAAGCAGTTCTTC
TRBV5-4,few,14,TRBD1,TRBJ2-3,CASIRQGSTDTQYF,TGTGCCAGCATCCGACAGGGAAGCACAGATACGCAGTATTTT
TRBV5-1,NA,15,NA,TRBJ2-3,CASSLDGTGTDTQYF,TGCGCCAGCAGCTTGGATGGGACGGGCACAGATACGCAGTATTTT
TRBV7-9,many,15,TRBD1,TRBJ1-4,CASSPTGGTNEKLFF,TGTGCCAGCAGCCCTACAGGGGGAACTAATGAAAAACTGTTTTTT
TRBV14,few,16,NA,TRBJ2-4,CASSQDITGAKNIQYF,TGTGCCAGCAGCCAAGATATAACGGGAGCCAAAAACATTCAGTACTTC
TRBV6-5,NA,15,TRBD1,TRBJ2-1,CASSLSGQGRNEQFF,TGTGCCAGCAGTTTATCGGGACAGGGTCGCAATGAGCAGTTCTTC
TRBV7-9,few,12,NA,TRBJ2-2,CASSQYTGELFF,TGTGCCAGCAGTCAATACACCGGGGAGCTGTTTTTT
TRBV7-3,few,17,TRBD2,TRBJ2-3,CASSLSGSGSGGDTQYF,TGTGCCAGCAGCTTAAGTGGTAGCGGGAGTGGTGGAGATACGCAGTATTTT
TRBV14,many,14,NA,TRBJ2-5,CASSPHSGTQTQYF,TGTGCCAGCAGCCCACACTCAGGGACCCAAACCCAGTACTTC
TRBV7-9,many,16,NA,TRBJ2-3,CASSQPPGGGTDTQYF,TGTGCCAGCAGCCAGCCCCCGGGGGGCGGCACAGATACGCAGTATTTT
TRBV7-2,NA,13,NA,TRBJ1-2,CASCGAAPAWYTF,TGTGCCAGCTGCGGCGCGGCACCCGCCTGGTACACCTTC
TRBV9,few,15,NA,TRBJ2-5,CASSVQTATEETQYF,TGTGCCAGCAGCGTTCAGACAGCCACGGAAGAGACCCAGTACTTC